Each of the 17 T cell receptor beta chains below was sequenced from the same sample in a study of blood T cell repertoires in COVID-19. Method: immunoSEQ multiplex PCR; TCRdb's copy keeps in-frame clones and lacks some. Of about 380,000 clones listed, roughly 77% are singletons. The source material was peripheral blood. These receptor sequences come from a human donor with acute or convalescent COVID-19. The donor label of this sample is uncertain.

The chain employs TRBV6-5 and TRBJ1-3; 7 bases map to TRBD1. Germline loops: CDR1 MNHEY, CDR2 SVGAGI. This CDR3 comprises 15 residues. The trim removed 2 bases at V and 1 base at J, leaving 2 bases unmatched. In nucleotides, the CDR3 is TGTGCCAGCAGTTACAGGGGGCAGTCTGGAAACACCATATATTTT. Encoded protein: CASSYRGQSGNTIYF.

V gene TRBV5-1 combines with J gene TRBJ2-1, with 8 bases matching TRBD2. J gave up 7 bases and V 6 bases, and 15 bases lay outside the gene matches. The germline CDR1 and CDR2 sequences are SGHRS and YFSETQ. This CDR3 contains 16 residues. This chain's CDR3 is CASTQPPGGGGNEQFF. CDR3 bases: TGCGCCAGCACCCAACCTCCGGGAGGGGGTGGAAATGAGCAGTTCTTC.

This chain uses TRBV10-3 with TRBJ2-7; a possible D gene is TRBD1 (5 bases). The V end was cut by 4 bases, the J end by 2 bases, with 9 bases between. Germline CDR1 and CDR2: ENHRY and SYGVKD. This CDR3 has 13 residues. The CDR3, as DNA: TGTGCCATCAGTGGCGTCAGGGCCTACGAGCAGTACTTC. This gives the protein CAISGVRAYEQYF.

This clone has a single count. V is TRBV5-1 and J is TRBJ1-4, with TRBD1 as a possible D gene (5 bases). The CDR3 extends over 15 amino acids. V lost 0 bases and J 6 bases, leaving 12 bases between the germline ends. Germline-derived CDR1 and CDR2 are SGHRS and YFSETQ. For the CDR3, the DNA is TGCGCCAGCAGCTTGGACCCCAGGGCCGATGAAAAACTGTTTTTT. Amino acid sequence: CASSLDPRADEKLFF.

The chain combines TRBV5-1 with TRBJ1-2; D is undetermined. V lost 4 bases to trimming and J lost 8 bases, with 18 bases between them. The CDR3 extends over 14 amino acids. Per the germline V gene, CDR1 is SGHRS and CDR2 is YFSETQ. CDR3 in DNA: TGCGCCAGCAGCCAATACAGTGTTCCGGGGGGCTACACCTTC. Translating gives CASSQYSVPGGYTF.

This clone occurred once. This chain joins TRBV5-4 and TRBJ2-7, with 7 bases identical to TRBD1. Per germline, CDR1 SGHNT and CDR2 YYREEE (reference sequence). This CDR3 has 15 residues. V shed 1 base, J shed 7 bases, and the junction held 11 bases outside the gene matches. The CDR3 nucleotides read TGTGCCAGCAGCTTGCGACAGGGTGGTCGGGAAGAGCAGTACTTC. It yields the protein CASSLRQGGREEQYF. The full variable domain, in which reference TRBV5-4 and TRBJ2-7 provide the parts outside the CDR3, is ETGVTQSPTHLIKTRGQQVTLRCSSQSGHNTVSWYQQALGQGPQFIFQYYREEENGRGNFPPRFSGLQFPNYSSELNVNALELDDSALYLCASSLRQGGREEQYFGPGTRLTVT.

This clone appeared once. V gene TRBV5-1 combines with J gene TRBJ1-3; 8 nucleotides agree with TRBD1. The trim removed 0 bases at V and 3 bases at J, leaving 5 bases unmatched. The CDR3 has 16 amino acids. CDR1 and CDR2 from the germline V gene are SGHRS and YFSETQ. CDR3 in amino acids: CASSLAGQGNGNTIYF. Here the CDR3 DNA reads TGCGCCAGCAGCTTGGCCGGACAGGGCAATGGAAACACCATATATTTT. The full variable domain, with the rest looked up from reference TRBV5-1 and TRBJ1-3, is KAGVTQTPRYLIKTRGQQVTLSCSPISGHRSVSWYQQTPGQGLQFLFEYFSETQRNKGNFPGRFSGRQFSNSRSEMNVSTLELGDSALYLCASSLAGQGNGNTIYFGEGSWLTVV.

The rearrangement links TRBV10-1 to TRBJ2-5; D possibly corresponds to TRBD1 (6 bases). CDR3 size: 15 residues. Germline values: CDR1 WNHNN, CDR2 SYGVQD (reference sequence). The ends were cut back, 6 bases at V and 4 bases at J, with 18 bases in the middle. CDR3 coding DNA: TGCGCCAGCAGCGACCCACAGGGATGGCGAGAGACCCAGTACTTC. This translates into CASSDPQGWRETQYF.

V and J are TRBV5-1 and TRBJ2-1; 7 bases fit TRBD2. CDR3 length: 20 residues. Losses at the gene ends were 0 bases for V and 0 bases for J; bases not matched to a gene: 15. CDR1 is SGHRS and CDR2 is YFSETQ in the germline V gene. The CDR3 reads CASSLVGGPILATSYNEQFF. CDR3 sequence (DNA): TGCGCCAGCAGCTTGGTGGGGGGTCCTATACTAGCGACCTCCTACAATGAGCAGTTCTTC.

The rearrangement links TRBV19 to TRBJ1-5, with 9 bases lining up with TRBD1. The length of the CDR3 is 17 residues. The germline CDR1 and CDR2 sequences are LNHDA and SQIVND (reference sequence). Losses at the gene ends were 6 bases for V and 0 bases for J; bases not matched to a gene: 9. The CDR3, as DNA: TGTGCCAGTAGAACCGGGACAGGGTCCTATAGCAATCAGCCCCAGCATTTT. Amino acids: CASRTGTGSYSNQPQHF.

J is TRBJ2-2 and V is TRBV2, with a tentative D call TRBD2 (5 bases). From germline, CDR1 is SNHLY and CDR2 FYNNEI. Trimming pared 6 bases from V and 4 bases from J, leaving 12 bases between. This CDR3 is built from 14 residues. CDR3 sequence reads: CASSGGLRTGELFF. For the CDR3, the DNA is TGTGCCAGCAGCGGAGGACTCCGCACCGGGGAGCTGTTTTTT.

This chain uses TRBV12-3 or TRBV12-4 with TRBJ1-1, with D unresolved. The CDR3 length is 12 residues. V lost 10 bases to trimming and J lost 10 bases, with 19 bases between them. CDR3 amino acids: CATDWTKDPAFF. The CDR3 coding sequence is TGTGCCACGGACTGGACGAAGGACCCAGCTTTCTTT.

CDR3: CASSKGQGERNQPQHF. The CDR3, as DNA: TGTGCCAGCAGCAAAGGACAGGGGGAACGCAATCAGCCCCAGCATTTT. The rearrangement joins TRBV7-8 to TRBJ1-5, with 10 bases matching TRBD1. Germline-derived CDR1 and CDR2 are SGHVS and FQNEAQ. The ends lost 5 bases at V and 2 bases at J; junction bases unmatched: 6. This CDR3 is built from 16 residues.

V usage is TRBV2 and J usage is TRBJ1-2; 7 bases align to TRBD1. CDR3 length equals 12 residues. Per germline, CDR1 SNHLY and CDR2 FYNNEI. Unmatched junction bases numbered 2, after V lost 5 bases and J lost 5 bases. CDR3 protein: CASSTQGYGYTF. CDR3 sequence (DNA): TGTGCCAGCAGTACACAGGGGTATGGCTACACCTTC.

The CDR3 bases are TGTGCCAGTAGTGGGCAGCTTAACTATGGCTACACCTTC. It translates to CASSGQLNYGYTF. The chain links TRBV19 to TRBJ1-2; no reliable D call. Germline CDR1 reads LNHDA; CDR2 reads SQIVND (reference sequence). The CDR3 is 13 residues long. Deletions cut 5 bases from V and 1 base from J, with 8 bases between. Full variable domain (outside the CDR3, taken from reference TRBV19 and TRBJ1-2): DGGITQSPKYLFRKEGQNVTLSCEQNLNHDAMYWYRQDPGQGLRLIYYSQIVNDFQKGDIAEGYSVSREKKESFPLTVTSAQKNPTAFYLCASSGQLNYGYTFGSGTRLTVV.

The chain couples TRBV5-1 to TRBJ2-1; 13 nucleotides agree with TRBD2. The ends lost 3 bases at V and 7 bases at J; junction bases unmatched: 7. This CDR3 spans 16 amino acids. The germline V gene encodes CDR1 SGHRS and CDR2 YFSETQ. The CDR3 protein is CASSYTSGGARNEQFF. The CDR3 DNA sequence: TGCGCCAGCAGCTACACTAGCGGGGGGGCTCGGAATGAGCAGTTCTTC.

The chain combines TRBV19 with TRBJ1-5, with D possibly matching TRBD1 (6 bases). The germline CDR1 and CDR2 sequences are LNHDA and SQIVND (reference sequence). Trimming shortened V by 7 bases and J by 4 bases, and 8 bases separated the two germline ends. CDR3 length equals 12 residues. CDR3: CASTTGNQPQHF. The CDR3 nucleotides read TGTGCCAGTACCACAGGGAATCAGCCCCAGCATTTT.